Each of the 30 T cell receptor beta chains below was sequenced from the same sample in a study of blood T cell repertoires in COVID-19. Sequenced by immunoSEQ multiplex PCR; TCRdb stores in-frame clones only, minus some. The sample contains a few hundred thousand clones, 88% of which appear only once. Sequencing was done on a sample of peripheral blood. These receptors all come from a woman in her sixties or seventies with COVID-19, enrolled during active disease.

The chain carries TRBV5-1 and TRBJ2-1, with D perhaps TRBD2 (6 bases). The V end was cut by 4 bases, the J end by 0 bases, with 14 bases between. The germline V gene encodes CDR1 SGHRS and CDR2 YFSETQ. The CDR3 totals 16 residues. CDR3 region: CASSLGLSSSYNEQFF. The DNA for the CDR3 is TGCGCCAGCAGCCTGGGACTTTCCAGCTCCTACAATGAGCAGTTCTTC.

The rearrangement joins TRBV19 to TRBJ1-4, with 8 bases lining up with TRBD1. The trim removed 7 bases at V and 5 bases at J, leaving 6 bases unmatched. The CDR3 has 14 residues. Germline CDR1 is LNHDA and CDR2 is SQIVND (reference sequence). In DNA, the CDR3 is TGTGCCAGTACCCGGACAGGGTTAAATGAAAAACTGTTTTTT. This gives the protein CASTRTGLNEKLFF.

V and J are TRBV6-5 and TRBJ1-1; D uncertain. The CDR3 is 13 amino acids. The V gene lost 2 bases and the J gene lost 1 base, with 5 bases spanning the gap. Germline lookup yields CDR1 MNHEY and CDR2 SVGAGI. The CDR3 DNA sequence: TGTGCCAGCAGTTACGGGCCGAACACTGAAGCTTTCTTT. Translation: CASSYGPNTEAFF.

The chain joins TRBV3-1 (or the pseudogene TRBV3-2) to TRBJ2-1; D call uncertain. CDR3 length equals 16 residues. Germline V CDR1 and CDR2: LGHDT, YNNKEL (reference sequence). The V and J ends lost 0 bases and 7 bases respectively, with 16 bases between them. DNA for the CDR3: TGTGCCAGCAGCCAAGATCCGACTCCAAATTATAATGAGCAGTTCTTC. Translation: CASSQDPTPNYNEQFF.

This rearrangement joins TRBV7-8 to TRBJ1-5; D possibly corresponds to TRBD1 (6 bases). This CDR3 has 14 amino acids. Germline V gene lookup returns CDR1 SGHVS and CDR2 FQNEAQ. V lost 5 bases and J 7 bases, leaving 15 bases between the germline ends. As DNA, the CDR3 is TGTGCCAGCAGCGTAAAACAGGGATACCAGCCCCAGCATTTT. It specifies CASSVKQGYQPQHF.

The chain is built from TRBV24-1 and TRBJ2-5; D unresolved. Germline V gives CDR1 KGHDR, CDR2 SFDVKD. The CDR3 is 15 amino acids. V was trimmed by 3 bases and J by 5 bases, leaving 15 bases between them. CDR3 DNA: TGTGCCACCAGTGATCCAGGATATGAACGGGAGACCCAGTACTTC. This encodes CATSDPGYERETQYF.

This chain uses TRBV20-1 with TRBJ2-7; possibly TRBD1 for D (6 bases). The germline V and J ends were trimmed by 3 bases and 5 bases, with 20 bases remaining between them. Germline assignment: CDR1 DFQATT and CDR2 SNEGSKA (reference sequence). The CDR3 loop spans 15 amino acids. DNA for the CDR3: TGCAGTGCTAGTAGAAGGAACAGGGAGATGGACGAGCAGTACTTC. Its translation: CSASRRNREMDEQYF.

The J gene is TRBJ1-5, the V gene TRBV12-5; D is ambiguous. Trimming removed 5 bases from V and 7 bases from J, with 15 bases in between. The CDR3 sequence is 14 residues long. Germline lookup yields CDR1 LGHNT and CDR2 FRNRAP. The CDR3 reads CASGIGEFIQPQHF. The CDR3 DNA follows: TGTGCTAGTGGTATCGGAGAGTTCATACAGCCCCAGCATTTT.

J is TRBJ2-1 and V is TRBV10-3; TRBD2 matches at 7 bases. V gave up 6 bases and J gave up 8 bases; unmatched junction bases: 13. The CDR3 has 15 residues. From germline, CDR1 is ENHRY and CDR2 SYGVKD. The CDR3 loop is CAISQRPRESDEQFF. DNA of the CDR3: TGTGCCATCAGCCAGCGACCGCGGGAGTCCGATGAGCAGTTCTTC.

The V gene is TRBV11-3, the J gene TRBJ1-1; D is unclear. Trimming took 5 bases from V and 5 from J, leaving 6 bases between them. CDR3 size: 11 residues. CDR1 SGHNT and CDR2 YENEEA come from the germline V gene. CDR3 coding DNA: TGTGCCAGCAGCCTTACAACTGAAGCTTTCTTT. Encoded protein: CASSLTTEAFF.

This sequence joins TRBV6-5 and TRBJ1-5; D unclear. The CDR3 consists of 13 residues. Germline values: CDR1 MNHEY, CDR2 SVGAGI. V was pared by 11 bases and J by 3 bases, with 14 bases between. The CDR3 is CAGSPGFNQPQHF. The CDR3 DNA sequence: TGTGCCGGCTCCCCAGGTTTCAATCAGCCCCAGCATTTT.

The V and J genes are TRBV5-1 and TRBJ2-1, with 7 nucleotides matching TRBD2. J lost 6 bases, V lost 5 bases, and 14 bases had no gene match. The CDR3 runs to 16 residues. CDR1 is SGHRS, CDR2 YFSETQ, per germline. The CDR3 sequence: CASSRLAAEGSNEQFF. In DNA form, the CDR3 reads TGCGCCAGCAGTCGCCTAGCGGCTGAGGGCTCCAATGAGCAGTTCTTC.

The rearrangement links TRBV27 to TRBJ1-5; unclear D gene. There are 15 residues in the CDR3. The germline gives CDR1 MNHEY, CDR2 SMNVEV (reference sequence). Trimming shortened V by 5 bases and J by 0 bases, and 11 bases separated the two germline ends. The CDR3: CASSPRKYSNQPQHF. The CDR3 DNA is TGTGCCAGCAGTCCCAGGAAGTATAGCAATCAGCCCCAGCATTTT.

The chain couples TRBV2 to TRBJ1-2; tentative D call: TRBD1 (6 bases). The CDR3 extends over 13 amino acids. The V end lost 8 bases, the J end lost 5 bases, and 15 bases lay between the germline ends. Per the germline V gene, CDR1 is SNHLY and CDR2 is FYNNEI. CDR3: CASGGGVNYGYTF. The CDR3 DNA sequence: TGTGCCAGCGGAGGGGGGGTTAATTATGGCTACACCTTC.

In this sample, this clone turned up a few times. The V gene is TRBV5-4, the J gene TRBJ2-7; 7 bases are a match to TRBD2. Germline-derived CDR1 and CDR2 are SGHNT and YYREEE (reference sequence). The J segment lost 6 bases and the V segment lost 4 bases, leaving 10 bases of the junction unmatched. This CDR3 has 14 residues. The CDR3 region has the DNA TGTGCCAGCAGCACGGGACTACCCGGAGCCGAGCAGTACTTC. It yields the protein CASSTGLPGAEQYF.

The chain recombines TRBV21-1 with TRBJ2-1; the table calls TRBD2, which could not be checked here. TRBV21-1 is a pseudogene segment. This CDR3 contains 18 residues. CDR3 nucleotide sequence: TGTGCCGGCAGCAAAGACGTCGCAACTAGCGGGTCCGACGGTGAGCAGTTCTTC. Protein product: CAGSKDVATSGSDGEQFF.

The V call is TRBV19, the J call TRBJ1-5; weak D call: TRBD1 (6 bases). The CDR3 totals 13 residues. Trimming cost V 6 bases and J 9 bases, with 15 bases left between them. Germline CDR1 reads LNHDA; CDR2 reads SQIVND (reference sequence). The CDR3 here is CASRGGSSRPQHF. DNA of the CDR3: TGTGCCAGTAGAGGGGGAAGTTCTCGGCCCCAGCATTTT. The full variable domain, in which reference TRBV19 and TRBJ1-5 provide the parts outside the CDR3, is DGGITQSPKYLFRKEGQNVTLSCEQNLNHDAMYWYRQDPGQGLRLIYYSQIVNDFQKGDIAEGYSVSREKKESFPLTVTSAQKNPTAFYLCASRGGSSRPQHFGDGTRLSIL.

The chain is built from TRBV7-9 and TRBJ2-1; 8 nucleotides line up with TRBD2. Germline assignment: CDR1 SEHNR and CDR2 FQNEAQ (reference sequence). V lost 2 bases and J lost 7; bases outside the gene matches: 10. The CDR3 runs to 16 residues. The CDR3 nucleotides are TGTGCCAGCAGCTTATATCTAAACGGGAGGGGTAATGAGCAGTTCTTC. Protein product: CASSLYLNGRGNEQFF.

The rearrangement uses TRBV24-1 and TRBJ2-1; D remains unclear. The V gene's germline CDR1 is KGHDR and CDR2 SFDVKD. V gave up 0 bases and J gave up 0 bases, with 8 bases separating them. The CDR3 extends over 16 amino acids. CDR3 residues: CATSDLDSRSYNEQFF. CDR3 nucleotide sequence: TGTGCCACCAGTGATTTGGACTCACGCTCCTACAATGAGCAGTTCTTC.

The DNA of the CDR3 is TGTGCCAGCAGCCTCGATCAGCGCGAGCAGTACTTC. It is translated as CASSLDQREQYF. V gene TRBV7-2 combines with J gene TRBJ2-7; D gene uncertain. This CDR3 is built from 12 residues. Trimming shortened V by 5 bases and J by 6 bases, and 11 bases separated the two germline ends. Germline assignment: CDR1 SGHTA and CDR2 FQGNSA.

The rearrangement links TRBV5-1 to TRBJ1-1, with a possible D match to TRBD1 (5 bases). CDR3 length equals 15 residues. Trimming removed 4 bases from V and 2 bases from J, with 15 bases in between. Germline-derived CDR1 and CDR2 are SGHRS and YFSETQ. This chain's CDR3 is CASSPGPLGNTEAFF. CDR3 DNA: TGCGCCAGCAGCCCAGGGCCTCTAGGCAACACTGAAGCTTTCTTT.

The chain employs TRBV30 and TRBJ1-3, with 8 positions matching TRBD1. Germline V gene sequence: CDR1 GTSNPN, CDR2 SVGIG (reference sequence). After removal of 7 bases from V and 4 bases from J, the junction contained 15 bases not matched to a gene. This CDR3 region has 16 residues. CDR3 sequence reads: CAYNIQGTGGGNTIYF. The CDR3 DNA sequence: TGTGCCTACAACATACAAGGAACAGGGGGAGGAAACACCATATATTTT.

The chain couples TRBV7-3 to TRBJ2-1, with D perhaps matching TRBD2 (7 bases). Trimming removed 0 bases from V and 6 bases from J, with 15 bases in between. Germline CDR1 SGHTA, CDR2 FQGTGA. CDR3 length: 16 residues. The CDR3 DNA reads as TGTGCCAGCAGCTTAACCGCGGGGGCGACCCGCAATGAGCAGTTCTTC. This translates into CASSLTAGATRNEQFF.

V and J are TRBV11-2 and TRBJ2-5; D is perhaps TRBD1 (5 bases). This CDR3 comprises 14 residues. Germline assignment: CDR1 SGHAT and CDR2 FQNNGV. Trimming took off 1 base at V and 1 base at J, with 7 bases between the two ends. This CDR3 is CASSLVGVQETQYF. The CDR3 DNA reads TGTGCCAGCAGCTTAGTAGGGGTCCAAGAGACCCAGTACTTC.

V is TRBV11-3 and J is TRBJ2-6; D not certain. V lost 5 bases and J 4 bases, leaving 9 bases between the germline ends. CDR3 length equals 14 residues. Germline V lookup: CDR1 SGHNT, CDR2 YENEEA. The CDR3 is CASSPRSGANVLTF. The DNA of the CDR3 is TGTGCCAGCAGCCCTCGGTCCGGGGCCAACGTCCTGACTTTC.

The chain joins TRBV5-1 to TRBJ2-3; maybe TRBD1 (5 bases). This CDR3 is 14 amino acids long. Germline CDR1 is SGHRS and CDR2 is YFSETQ. The ends were cut back, 2 bases at V and 3 bases at J, with 10 bases in the middle. CDR3 in DNA: TGCGCCAGCAGCTTTCAGGGTATGACAGATACGCAGTATTTT. It codes for CASSFQGMTDTQYF. The whole variable domain, remainder taken from reference TRBV5-1 and TRBJ2-3, is KAGVTQTPRYLIKTRGQQVTLSCSPISGHRSVSWYQQTPGQGLQFLFEYFSETQRNKGNFPGRFSGRQFSNSRSEMNVSTLELGDSALYLCASSFQGMTDTQYFGPGTRLTVL.

The chain employs TRBV30 and TRBJ1-1; D remains unclear. Germline V gives CDR1 GTSNPN, CDR2 SVGIG (reference sequence). With 4 bases removed from V and 3 bases from J, the gap between germline ends came to 15 bases. The CDR3 contains 14 residues. Written as DNA, the CDR3 is TGTGCCTGGACCCCAGGTGGGTACGACACTGAAGCTTTCTTT. It yields the protein CAWTPGGYDTEAFF.

A note on this clone: A read error is likely, as this CDR3 ends without the conserved phenylalanine or tryptophan. The limits of the CDR3 on the DNA are not certain, so only TCRdb's listed CDR3 is given. This chain connects TRBV6-5 to TRBJ1-1; the table assigns TRBD1, which was not confirmed against the DNA. From germline, CDR1 is MNHEY and CDR2 SVGAGI. The CDR3 comprises 11 residues, both ends counted. The CDR3 sequence is CAREGASLERM.

The chain carries TRBV24-1 and TRBJ2-3; D remains ambiguous. V was cut by 5 bases and J by 0 bases, with 11 bases left in between. This CDR3 is 15 amino acids long. Germline V lookup: CDR1 KGHDR, CDR2 SFDVKD. The CDR3 sequence: CATSGLASSTDTQYF. The CDR3 nucleotides read TGTGCCACCAGTGGTCTGGCTTCTAGCACAGATACGCAGTATTTT.

The chain joins TRBV5-5 to TRBJ2-5; 10 nucleotides line up with TRBD1. Germline assignment: CDR1 SGHKS and CDR2 YYEKEE (reference sequence). Trimming took 3 bases from V and 5 from J; bases not matched to a gene: 7. The CDR3 loop spans 15 amino acids. CDR3 region: CASSSRQGAWETQYF. The CDR3 DNA follows: TGTGCCAGCAGCTCAAGACAGGGGGCATGGGAGACCCAGTACTTC. The complete variable domain, with remaining parts taken from reference TRBV5-5 and TRBJ2-5, reads DAGVTQSPTHLIKTRGQQVTLRCSPISGHKSVSWYQQVLGQGPQFIFQYYEKEERGRGNFPDRFSARQFPNYSSELNVNALLLGDSALYLCASSSRQGAWETQYFGPGTRLLVL.